The T cell receptor beta chain described here comes from a study of shared clonotypes between healthy human individuals. V lost 1 base and J 9 bases, leaving 11 bases between the germline ends. Germline V CDR1 and CDR2: MDHEN, SYDVKM. The CDR3 length is 13 residues. The assay was immunoSEQ multiplex PCR, and TCRdb's table has in-frame clones only and misses some. The table lists 2 million to 2.5 million clones, approximately 94% of them singletons. Only CD45RO-negative cells positively selected for CCR7 counted as naive CD8 cells, so terminally differentiated effector memory CD45RA+ cells were excluded.

The chain has TRBV28 and TRBJ2-3; D is ambiguous. Sequencing was carried out using naive CD8+ T cells sorted from blood. This clonotype was obtained from a man between 18 and 29 years old in good health. For the CDR3, the DNA is TGTGCCAGCAGTTTATCTCTGACCTCAACGCAGTATTTT. It translates to CASSLSLTSTQYF.